Following are 21 T cell receptor beta chains from one sample sequenced in a study of T cells in Graves' hyperthyroidism and ophthalmopathy. From RNA transcripts, TCR beta CDR3 regions were amplified. The HTBI set primed first-round TCR CDR3 RT-PCR. TCRdb re-called the multiplex PCR reads with MiXCR, one entry per CDR3 protein. The sample gives under 400,000 distinct CDR3 sequences, about 21% of which show up once; 50% to 65% is in the top ten. Source material: blood. The receptors stem from a woman aged 50 to 60 with Graves' hyperthyroidism.

This clonotype was seen many times. The J gene is TRBJ2-4, the V gene TRBV30; 11 bases map to TRBD2. The V gene's germline CDR1 is GTSNPN and CDR2 SVGIG (reference sequence). This CDR3 region has 14 residues. The V segment lost 2 bases and the J segment 6 bases; nucleotides outside the gene matches: 3. CDR3 sequence (DNA): TGTGCCTGGAGTCCAGGGACTAGCGGAAACATTCAGTACTTC. Translation: CAWSPGTSGNIQYF.

This rearrangement joins TRBV9 to TRBJ2-7, with 10 nucleotides matching TRBD1. V lost 3 bases to trimming and J lost 4 bases; unmatched junction nucleotides: 7. This CDR3 has 15 amino acids. The germline V gene encodes CDR1 SGDLS and CDR2 YYNGEE. The CDR3 sequence is CASSAAGTGDYEQYF. The DNA for the CDR3 is TGTGCCAGCAGCGCAGCCGGGACAGGGGATTACGAGCAGTACTTC.

This clonotype was found many times. The rearrangement joins TRBV20-1 to TRBJ1-4; no reliable D call. The germline CDR1 and CDR2 sequences are DFQATT and SNEGSKA (reference sequence). The CDR3 consists of 11 residues. Trimming removed 6 bases at V and 8 bases at J, with 10 bases between. CDR3 sequence: CSASGGEKLFF. The CDR3 DNA reads as TGCAGTGCGTCGGGAGGGGAAAAACTGTTTTTT.

This clonotype was detected ten times or more. The chain combines TRBV28 with TRBJ1-2; no definite D call. Trimming took off 5 bases at V and 4 bases at J, with 5 bases between the two ends. Germline V lookup: CDR1 MDHEN, CDR2 SYDVKM. The CDR3 loop spans 11 amino acids. The chain's CDR3 is CASSPGYGYTF. In nucleotides, the CDR3 is TGTGCCAGCAGTCCGGGCTATGGCTACACCTTC.

This clonotype was detected many times. CDR3 DNA sequence: TGTGCCAGCAGTTACTCGGGAGCCCCGAACACTGAAGCTTTCTTT. It translates to CASSYSGAPNTEAFF. The chain joins TRBV6-6 to TRBJ1-1; no definite D call. The V gene lost 0 bases and the J gene lost 1 base, with 9 bases spanning the gap. Germline lookup yields CDR1 MNHNY and CDR2 SVGAGI (reference sequence). The CDR3 runs 15 residues.

This clonotype was counted between two and nine times. The rearrangement uses TRBV20-1 and TRBJ2-5; 9 bases match TRBD1. Germline V gene sequence: CDR1 DFQATT, CDR2 SNEGSKA (reference sequence). This CDR3 has 16 amino acids. V lost 0 bases to trimming and J lost 2 bases; unmatched junction nucleotides: 7. The CDR3 DNA is TGCAGTGCTAGAGATTCAAACAGGGGGCTTCAAGAGACCCAGTACTTC. Its translation is CSARDSNRGLQETQYF.

This clonotype occurred many times. This chain joins TRBV20-1 and TRBJ2-1; 7 bases are shared with TRBD2. The germline gives CDR1 DFQATT, CDR2 SNEGSKA (reference sequence). This CDR3 spans 13 amino acids. Germline trimming cut 3 bases from V and 2 bases from J; bases unmatched to any gene: 1. As DNA, the CDR3 is TGCAGTGCTAGGGGGGGGGCCTACAATGAGCAGTTCTTC. It codes for CSARGGAYNEQFF.

CDR3 residues: CASSPQWTGVSPLHF. CDR3 coding DNA: TGTGCCAGCAGCCCCCAATGGACAGGGGTCTCACCCCTCCACTTT. The chain is built from TRBV28 and TRBJ1-6, with 9 nucleotides matching TRBD1. J lost 10 bases, V lost 6 bases, and 10 bases had no gene match. Germline CDR1 and CDR2: MDHEN and SYDVKM. CDR3 length equals 15 residues.

This clonotype showed up just a few times. This may be a read error, as it is one base from a much larger clone. The gene calls are TRBV2 and TRBJ1-4, with TRBD1 identical over 7 bases. The J segment lost 9 bases and the V segment lost 8 bases, leaving 12 bases of the junction unmatched. CDR3 length: 14 amino acids. Looked up from germline, CDR1 is SNHLY and CDR2 is FYNNEI. The CDR3 reads CASVVEGADKKLFF. In DNA, the CDR3 is TGTGCCAGCGTTGTGGAGGGGGCGGATAAAAAACTGTTTTTT.

The J gene is TRBJ2-1, the V gene TRBV5-1, with D uncertain. Between the trimmed V and J ends, which lost 0 bases and 6 bases, there was a span of 13 bases. The CDR3 length is 15 residues. Germline CDR1 is SGHRS and CDR2 is YFSETQ. The CDR3 loop reads CASSLVGRSGNEQFF. DNA of the CDR3: TGCGCCAGCAGCTTGGTGGGCAGGTCCGGCAATGAGCAGTTCTTC.

Many counts were recorded for this clonotype. This sequence joins TRBV20-1 and TRBJ2-7; 9 bases align to TRBD2. Germline V lookup: CDR1 DFQATT, CDR2 SNEGSKA (reference sequence). Trimming at V came to 6 bases and at J to 2 bases, leaving 11 bases not matched to a gene. CDR3 length equals 15 residues. Here the CDR3 reads CSASTFSGRAYEQYF. As DNA, the CDR3 is TGCAGTGCCTCAACCTTTAGCGGGAGAGCCTACGAGCAGTACTTC.

This clonotype has a handful of counts. V usage is TRBV6-1 and J usage is TRBJ1-6; tentatively, D is TRBD1 (5 bases). Trimming removed 7 bases at V and 5 bases at J, with 15 bases between. CDR1 is MNHNS and CDR2 is SASEGT in the germline V gene. This CDR3 region has 15 residues. The CDR3 DNA follows: TGTGCCAGCACCCGACGGGGGACTAATAATTCACCCCTCCACTTT. Its protein product is CASTRRGTNNSPLHF.

The rearrangement links TRBV4-2 to TRBJ2-5, with D tentatively TRBD2 (7 bases). The V end lost 0 bases, the J end lost 0 bases, and 11 bases lay between the germline ends. The V gene's germline CDR1 is LGHNA and CDR2 YNFKEQ. The CDR3 is 16 residues long. CDR3 bases: TGTGCCAGCAGCCAAGATCAGGGGACTAACCAAGAGACCCAGTACTTC. Translating it yields CASSQDQGTNQETQYF.

This clonotype was detected many times. The CDR3 here is CASSSGVHEQYF. In DNA, the CDR3 is TGTGCCAGCTCCTCGGGGGTTCACGAGCAGTACTTC. The V gene is TRBV28, the J gene TRBJ2-7; weak D call: TRBD2 (6 bases). This CDR3 comprises 12 residues. Trimming removed 8 bases from V and 5 bases from J, with 13 bases in between. The germline V gene encodes CDR1 MDHEN and CDR2 SYDVKM.

This clonotype was seen at least ten times. V gene TRBV3-1 combines with J gene TRBJ1-2; 7 nucleotides align to TRBD1. The ends lost 2 bases at V and 4 bases at J; junction bases unmatched: 4. Germline-derived CDR1 and CDR2 are LGHDT and YNNKEL (reference sequence). The CDR3 is made up of 14 amino acids. CDR3 residues: CASSQLGTVYGYTF. The DNA for the CDR3 is TGTGCCAGCAGCCAACTGGGGACAGTCTATGGCTACACCTTC.

This clonotype was detected ten times or more. The chain joins TRBV30 to TRBJ2-1; 10 bases line up with TRBD1. Unmatched junction bases numbered 1, after V lost 0 bases and J lost 2 bases. The CDR3 extends over 15 amino acids. Per germline, CDR1 GTSNPN and CDR2 SVGIG (reference sequence). The CDR3, as DNA: TGTGCCTGGAGTGTGGGGACAGGGGCCTACAATGAGCAGTTCTTC. It encodes CAWSVGTGAYNEQFF.

This clonotype has at least ten counts. J is TRBJ2-2 and V is TRBV20-1; TRBD1 aligns across 9 bases. Germline loops: CDR1 DFQATT, CDR2 SNEGSKA (reference sequence). The CDR3 runs 17 residues. J was trimmed by 0 bases and V by 3 bases; bases with no gene match: 8. This CDR3 is CSARELGTGTNTGELFF. Written as DNA, the CDR3 is TGCAGTGCTAGGGAACTTGGGACAGGGACGAACACCGGGGAGCTGTTTTTT.

This clonotype was observed at least ten times. The rearrangement joins TRBV5-1 to TRBJ2-3; TRBD2 matches 8 bases. CDR1 SGHRS and CDR2 YFSETQ come from the germline V gene. The CDR3 runs to 15 residues. V lost 0 bases and J lost 4; bases outside the gene matches: 4. This chain's CDR3 is CASSLGSGSSDTQYF. The DNA for the CDR3 is TGCGCCAGCAGCTTGGGCAGCGGGAGTTCAGATACGCAGTATTTT.

This clonotype was observed at least ten times. The chain has TRBV5-1 and TRBJ1-1, with TRBD1 matching over 8 bases. V lost 4 bases to trimming and J lost 0 bases; unmatched junction nucleotides: 8. CDR1 is SGHRS and CDR2 is YFSETQ in the germline V gene. The CDR3 consists of 16 residues. CDR3 loop: CASSPAGTGMNTEAFF. The CDR3, as DNA: TGCGCCAGCAGCCCCGCCGGGACAGGTATGAACACTGAAGCTTTCTTT.

This clonotype was observed a few times. V gene TRBV7-9 combines with J gene TRBJ1-3; no firm D call. CDR1 is SEHNR, CDR2 FQNEAQ, per germline (reference sequence). Trimming took 3 bases from V and 2 from J, leaving 11 bases between them. CDR3 size: 15 residues. The CDR3 nucleotides read TGTGCCAGCAGCTTCAATACGGGCACTGGAAACACCATATATTTT. Translated, it gives CASSFNTGTGNTIYF.

The J gene is TRBJ1-1, the V gene TRBV7-2; maybe TRBD1 (5 bases). V was trimmed by 5 bases and J by 1 base, leaving 11 bases between them. The CDR3 extends over 14 amino acids. The germline CDR1 and CDR2 sequences are SGHTA and FQGNSA. The CDR3 region has the DNA TGTGCCAGCAGCGCTCACGGGGCGAACACTGAAGCTTTCTTT. This translates into CASSAHGANTEAFF.